The 6 T cell receptor beta chains in this list originate from one sample, sequenced in a study of blood T cell repertoires in COVID-19. The assay was immunoSEQ multiplex PCR, and TCRdb's table has in-frame clones only and misses some. Of a few hundred thousand clones detected, 80% to 90% appear once; the ten largest clones hold 6.4%. Sequencing was done on a sample of peripheral blood. The source is a man aged 18 to 29 who had recovered from COVID-19.

The sample holds a few counts of this clone. The chain couples TRBV5-1 to TRBJ2-2, with 10 bases matching TRBD1. Trimming at V came to 5 bases and at J to 6 bases, leaving 7 bases not matched to a gene. Germline-derived CDR1 and CDR2 are SGHRS and YFSETQ. The CDR3 is 15 amino acids. The CDR3 nucleotides are TGCGCCAGCAGTTGGGCGGGACAGGGGTCCGGGGAGCTGTTTTTT. It yields the protein CASSWAGQGSGELFF.

The chain combines TRBV27 with TRBJ2-7; D ambiguous. Trimming took 1 base from V and 3 from J, leaving 7 bases between them. The CDR3 runs 13 residues. Germline loops: CDR1 MNHEY, CDR2 SMNVEV (reference sequence). The CDR3 sequence is CASSLFLGYEQYF. CDR3 in DNA: TGTGCCAGCAGTTTATTTCTAGGCTACGAGCAGTACTTC.

The V gene is TRBV19, the J gene TRBJ1-1; weak D call: TRBD1 (6 bases). CDR3 length equals 15 residues. Per the germline V gene, CDR1 is LNHDA and CDR2 is SQIVND (reference sequence). V was shortened by 2 bases and J by 4 bases, with 14 bases between the two germline ends. CDR3 in amino acids: CASSILKGGATEAFF. DNA of the CDR3: TGTGCCAGTAGTATACTAAAGGGGGGGGCCACTGAAGCTTTCTTT.

This sequence joins TRBV18 and TRBJ1-3, with 7 bases matching TRBD1. The length of the CDR3 is 18 residues. The J segment lost 1 base and the V segment lost 2 bases, leaving 11 bases of the junction unmatched. Germline CDR1 reads KGHSH; CDR2 reads LQKENI. The CDR3: CASSPDREGTLSGNTIYF. The CDR3, as DNA: TGTGCCAGCTCACCAGACAGGGAAGGGACGCTTTCTGGAAACACCATATATTTT.

For this clone: The same CDR3 is also encoded by other DNA sequences in this sample. The V and J genes are TRBV11-2 and TRBJ2-3; 13 bases agree with TRBD2. The V gene's germline CDR1 is SGHAT and CDR2 FQNNGV. V dropped 6 bases and J dropped 1; count of bases not matched to a gene: 4. The CDR3 consists of 16 residues. CDR3 residues: CASSLGTSGGTDTQYF. CDR3 in DNA: TGTGCCAGCAGTCTGGGGACTAGCGGGGGCACAGATACGCAGTATTTT.

This chain links TRBV5-4 with TRBJ2-1; 7 bases align to TRBD2. Trimming removed 7 bases from V and 11 bases from J; junction bases left unmatched: 9. CDR1 is SGHNT, CDR2 YYREEE, per germline (reference sequence). The CDR3 is 12 amino acids. The CDR3: CASPGSGRQQFF. The CDR3 DNA sequence: TGTGCCAGCCCGGGTAGCGGGCGACAGCAGTTCTTC.